Following are 7 T cell receptor beta chains from one sample sequenced in a study of shared clonotypes between healthy human individuals. Generated by immunoSEQ multiplex PCR, the TCRdb table keeps only in-frame clones and is missing some. The repertoire consists of roughly 1.5 million clones, with 95% to 99% occurring once and the leading ten covering 0.4% to 0.55%. The sequenced sample was naive CD4+ T cells sorted from blood. Regarding subset: CD45RA+ positively selected. The source is a man aged 25-45 years in good health.

The chain links TRBV5-6 to TRBJ2-1; D gene uncertain. Trimming stripped 4 bases from V and 4 bases from J, with 9 bases between. The CDR3 covers 13 residues. Germline V gene data show CDR1 as SGHDT and CDR2 as YYEEEE. The CDR3 region is CASSPSDYNEQFF. For the CDR3, the DNA is TGTGCCAGCAGCCCGTCAGATTACAATGAGCAGTTCTTC. The complete variable domain, with remaining parts taken from reference TRBV5-6 and TRBJ2-1, reads DAGVTQSPTHLIKTRGQQVTLRCSPKSGHDTVSWYQQALGQGPQFIFQYYEEEERQRGNFPDRFSGHQFPNYSSELNVNALLLGDSALYLCASSPSDYNEQFFGPGTRLTVL.

The chain combines TRBV10-1 with TRBJ2-7, with D tentatively TRBD1 or TRBD2 (5 bases each). Germline V CDR1 and CDR2: WNHNN, SYGVQD (reference sequence). The CDR3 consists of 16 residues. V was pared by 3 bases and J by 5 bases, with 20 bases between. The CDR3 reads CASSDRRDGKRNEQYF. The CDR3 DNA reads TGCGCCAGCAGTGACCGACGGGACGGGAAGCGGAACGAGCAGTACTTC.

DNA for the CDR3: TGTGCCTGGACGCACCTTAACGAGCAGTACTTC. It specifies CAWTHLNEQYF. This chain joins TRBV30 and TRBJ2-7; D is ambiguous. The germline CDR1 and CDR2 sequences are GTSNPN and SVGIG (reference sequence). V lost 4 bases to trimming and J lost 5 bases, with 9 bases between them. The CDR3 consists of 11 residues.

CDR3: CASSTSLAGLSSYNEQFF. The CDR3 nucleotides read TGTGCCAGTAGTACGTCGCTAGCGGGGCTGAGCTCCTACAATGAGCAGTTCTTC. The chain uses TRBV19 and TRBJ2-1; 9 bases fit TRBD2. The CDR3 is 18 amino acids. The germline V gene has CDR1 LNHDA and CDR2 SQIVND (reference sequence). V was clipped by 4 bases and J by 0 bases; unmatched bases: 10.

The CDR3 loop reads CASSPAKLIQETQYF. For the CDR3, the DNA is TGTGCCAGCTCACCCGCTAAACTAATACAAGAGACCCAGTACTTC. The chain joins TRBV18 to TRBJ2-5; D is undetermined. CDR3 length equals 15 residues. The germline V and J ends were trimmed by 3 bases and 2 bases, with 13 bases remaining between them. Germline V gives CDR1 KGHSH, CDR2 LQKENI.

The V call is TRBV18, the J call TRBJ1-5; the D is unclear. This CDR3 region has 13 residues. Germline V CDR1 and CDR2: KGHSH, LQKENI. The germline V and J ends were trimmed by 6 bases and 4 bases, with 10 bases remaining between them. The CDR3 loop is CASSISRNQPQHF. CDR3 DNA sequence: TGTGCCAGCTCCATTTCCAGGAATCAGCCCCAGCATTTT.

The chain uses TRBV6-5 and TRBJ2-7, with 11 bases that match TRBD2. The trim removed 6 bases at V and 7 bases at J, leaving 8 bases unmatched. Per the germline V gene, CDR1 is MNHEY and CDR2 is SVGAGI. There are 14 residues in the CDR3. CDR3 protein: CASRSPGTSGEQYF. CDR3 DNA sequence: TGTGCCAGCAGATCTCCCGGGACTAGCGGAGAGCAGTACTTC.